This T cell receptor beta chain was sequenced in a study of response to subunit inactivated influenza vaccine (dated by TCRdb to 2017 to 2018). With respect to the entire study: Deep quantitative T cell receptor repertoire profiling was used in the study to track responses to a trivalent subunit inactivated influenza vaccine. General conclusions and limits of the study: The authors proposed that each seasonal influenza vaccination may bring in only a limited number of new T cells.

At least ten counts were recorded for this clonotype. No antigen is known for it. No much larger clone exists at a distance of one base, and base qualities are not known. The germline V gene gives CDR1 as ENHRY and CDR2 as SYGVKD. Spanning cysteine to phenylalanine, the CDR3 consists of 14 amino acids. Solely the CDR3 DNA is kept, with 42 bases framed from the first base. Here V drops 4 bases and J drops 5 bases, and the junction holds 6 bases not matched to any gene. Library creation used RT-PCR. Sequencing used an Illumina HiSeq 2500. The public reads were quality trimmed at Q25 with fastp and then assembled into clones with MiXCR by TCRdb, keeping productive beta chains. Entries that share a CDR3 protein sequence are merged under the most common genes and DNA. The sample includes 610,000 or so distinct CDR3 sequences, with 11% to 15% observed a single time. The ten top clones hold around 10% of the sample.

The starting material was PBMCs from blood, obtained roughly 12 days after vaccination. The sequence came from a man in his fifties who received an inactivated influenza vaccine. Donor details come from another sample of the same person, matched by shared clones. The chain is made from TRBV10-3 and TRBJ2-5; TRBD2 aligns with 8 central bases. The DNA sequence is TGTGCCATCAGTGGGAGCGGGAGTTTGGAGACCCAGTACTTC. Its translation reads: CAISGSGSLETQYF.